The rows below give T cell receptor beta chains drawn from one sample of a study of shared clonotypes between healthy human individuals. The repertoire was sequenced with immunoSEQ multiplex PCR; TCRdb's copy has only in-frame clones and lacks some. The data show about 2 million clones, about 94% seen once. Sequencing used naive CD8+ T cells sorted from blood. These receptors came from a man between 18 and 29 years old in good health. Both conserved end residues are part of each CDR3. A D gene is named only where the DNA matches it firmly. Rows may omit the clone size; those that give it use once, few, many or a size class.

>-|TRBJ2-3|TRBV13|TRBD2
TGTGCCAGCAGCATAGTGGCGGGAGTAGGCGCAGATACGCAGTATTTT
CASSIVAGVGADTQYF
>-|TRBJ2-5|TRBV6-1|-
TGTGCCAGCAGTGACCCCGCGGACAGACAACAAGAGACCCAGTACTTC
CASSDPADRQQETQYF
>-|TRBJ2-3|TRBV5-6|-
TGTGCCAGCAGCTTGATGGCGGGGGCGCTTTTAAGCACAGATACGCAGTATTTT
CASSLMAGALLSTDTQYF
>-|TRBJ2-1|TRBV27|-
TGTGCCAGCGTTACCTCCTCTCGTGAGCAGTTCTTC
CASVTSSREQFF
>-|TRBJ2-7|TRBV5-4|TRBD2
TGTGCCAGCAGCTCGGGGGGGCTGTTATCCTACGAGCAGTACTTC
CASSSGGLLSYEQYF
>-|TRBJ1-1|TRBV6-5|TRBD1
TGTGCCAGCAGTGTTCACAGGGGGCAATACACTGAAGCTTTCTTT
CASSVHRGQYTEAFF
>-|TRBJ2-5|TRBV6-5|TRBD1
TGTGCCAGCAGTTACTCGGGACAGGGGGCGGGAGAGACCCAGTACTTC
CASSYSGQGAGETQYF
>-|TRBJ2-7|TRBV4-1|-
TGCGCCAGCAGCCGACCCGACAGTTTATCCCACGAGCAGTACTTC
CASSRPDSLSHEQYF
>-|TRBJ2-5|TRBV5-6|-
TGTGCCAGCAGCTTCCGGGGAGTAGAGACCCAGTACTTC
CASSFRGVETQYF
>-|TRBJ2-7|TRBV7-9|TRBD2
TGTGCCAGCAGCCCGGGAGGTCGGGGGAGTAGGGCTCTTTGGGAGCAGTACTTC
CASSPGGRGSRALWEQYF
>-|TRBJ2-1|TRBV11-2|TRBD2
TGTGCCAGCAGCCGGACTAGCGGGAGCGACAATGAGCAGTTCTTC
CASSRTSGSDNEQFF
>-|TRBJ1-1|TRBV4-2|TRBD1
TGTGCCAGCAGCCCAAGTCAGGGGGTGGAAACTGAAGCTTTCTTT
CASSPSQGVETEAFF
>-|TRBJ2-5|TRBV4-1|TRBD2
TGCGCCAGCAGCCAAGGAGGGACTAGCGGTCTCCAAGAGACCCAGTACTTC
CASSQGGTSGLQETQYF
>once|TRBJ1-1|TRBV4-1|-
TGCGCCAGCAGCCAGACGAGCCGGGGAAAAGACACTGAAGCTTTCTTT
CASSQTSRGKDTEAFF
>-|TRBJ1-5|TRBV9|-
TGTGCCAGCAGCGTAGGTGGGGAGCATCAGCCCCAGCATTTT
CASSVGGEHQPQHF
>-|TRBJ2-5|TRBV7-9|-
TGTGCCAGCAGCTCAGTGGGAGACCAAGAGACCCAGTACTTC
CASSSVGDQETQYF
>-|TRBJ1-2|TRBV7-2|-
TGTGCCAGCAGCCCTGGGGTGGCAGGGGTCCGTGGCTACACCTTC
CASSPGVAGVRGYTF
>once|TRBJ2-7|TRBV2|-
TGTGCCAGTCGAAGTGGGGGCAGTTACTACGAGCAGTACTTC
CASRSGGSYYEQYF
>-|TRBJ2-1|TRBV6-1|TRBD2
TGTGCCAGCACGTCTCCTAGCGCCGGGGGGAATGAGCAGTTCTTC
CASTSPSAGGNEQFF
>-|TRBJ1-1|TRBV9|-
TGTGCCAGCAGCAACCTGGGCACTGAAGCTTTCTTT
CASSNLGTEAFF
>-|TRBJ1-1|TRBV27|-
TGTGCCAGCAGTATTTCACGTAACACTGAAGCTTTCTTT
CASSISRNTEAFF
>-|TRBJ2-1|TRBV2|-
TGTGCCAGCAGTGAAGGACGGATCTATAACAATGAGCAGTTCTTC
CASSEGRIYNNEQFF
>-|TRBJ2-2|TRBV29-1|TRBD1
TGCAGCGTGACCTTACAGGGGTCGAACACCGGGGAGCTGTTTTTT
CSVTLQGSNTGELFF
>-|TRBJ1-5|TRBV4-2|-
TGTGCCAGCAGCCAACAGTCCGGGGACAAAGAATCAGCCCAGCATTTT
CASSQQSGDKESAQHF
>-|TRBJ2-1|TRBV4-3|-
TGCGCCAGCAGCCAAGGGAGCGGGCTTGACAATGAGCAGTTCTTC
CASSQGSGLDNEQFF
>-|TRBJ1-1|TRBV7-2|-
TGTGCCAGTGTGGATCTGAACACTGAAGCTTTCTTT
CASVDLNTEAFF
>-|TRBJ2-7|TRBV11-1|TRBD1
TGTGCCAGCAGCTTATCACTAGGACAGGAGGTAACCTACGAGCAGTACTTC
CASSLSLGQEVTYEQYF
>few|TRBJ2-7|TRBV10-3|TRBD1
TGTGCCATCAGTGACGGGACAGGGGAGTACGAGCAGTACTTC
CAISDGTGEYEQYF
>-|TRBJ2-7|TRBV27|-
TGTGCCAGCAGTTTATCCCTGAACCTTCATTACGAGCAGTACTTC
CASSLSLNLHYEQYF
>-|TRBJ2-7|TRBV7-8|TRBD2
TGTGCCAGCAGCTTAGCTTTGGGGACTAGACCTTCCTACGAGCAGTACTTC
CASSLALGTRPSYEQYF
>-|TRBJ2-1|TRBV7-9|TRBD1
TGTGCCAGCAGCCTAGAATCCGGGACAGGGGTCTACAATGAGCAGTTCTTC
CASSLESGTGVYNEQFF
>-|TRBJ2-3|TRBV6-5|-
TGTGCCAGCAGTTACGCACAGGGTAGTATTGATACGCAGTATTTT
CASSYAQGSIDTQYF
>-|TRBJ2-1|TRBV2|-
TGTGCCAGCAGTGTACTCGGCAGAAGCTCCTACAATGAGCAGTTCTTC
CASSVLGRSSYNEQFF
>-|TRBJ2-2|TRBV4-3|TRBD2
TGCGCCAGCAGCCCACTAGCGGGAGGGCTGAACGGGGAGCTGTTTTTT
CASSPLAGGLNGELFF
>-|TRBJ2-7|TRBV7-2|TRBD1
TGTGCCAGCAGCTTAGCTGGGACAGGACACGAGCAGTACTTC
CASSLAGTGHEQYF
>-|TRBJ1-1|TRBV4-1|-
TGCGCCAGCAGCCAAGTCCAGGCAGGGCTAAGAACTGAAGCTTTCTTT
CASSQVQAGLRTEAFF
>-|TRBJ2-7|TRBV6-5|-
TGTGCCAGCAGTTACGGGGGAAGTTCCTTCTACGAGCAGTACTTC
CASSYGGSSFYEQYF
>-|TRBJ2-1|TRBV6-5|TRBD2
TGTGCCAGCAGTCCGTCGACTAGCGGGAGAGATGAGCAGTTCTTC
CASSPSTSGRDEQFF
>-|TRBJ1-5|TRBV27|-
TGTGCCAGCAGTGCGATTATGGGTAGCAATCAGCCCCAGCATTTT
CASSAIMGSNQPQHF
>-|TRBJ2-3|TRBV4-1|-
TGCGCCAGCAGCCAACCCGGGGCAGGGAGATCAGATACGCAGTATTTT
CASSQPGAGRSDTQYF
>-|TRBJ2-7|TRBV9|-
TGTGCCAGCAGCGTAGGGGGAGTGGGCGAGCAGTACTTC
CASSVGGVGEQYF
>-|TRBJ1-2|TRBV12-2|-
TGTGCAAGTCGCTTAGCGGGCTGGGACAGGGACTATGGCTACACCTTC
CASRLAGWDRDYGYTF
>-|TRBJ2-7|TRBV11-2|-
TGTGCCAGCAGCCCTCGACAGGCACCCCACTACGAGCAGTACTTC
CASSPRQAPHYEQYF
>-|TRBJ2-5|TRBV6-5|-
TGTGCCAGCAGTTATGTGGGGGCGGGGGAGACCCAGTACTTC
CASSYVGAGETQYF
>-|TRBJ1-4|TRBV2|-
TGTGCCAGCAGTGAAGCGCTTGTCAGCGTCGCTGACCTTAATGAAAAACTGTTTTTT
CASSEALVSVADLNEKLFF
>-|TRBJ2-3|TRBV2|TRBD2
TGTGCCAGCAGTGATCTCACCCTAGCGGGAGGGCTGCCTGTAAGAGATACGCAGTATTTT
CASSDLTLAGGLPVRDTQYF
>-|TRBJ2-2|TRBV9|TRBD1
TGTGCCAGCAGCCTAGGGGGCAACACCGGGGAGCTGTTTTTT
CASSLGGNTGELFF
>-|TRBJ1-6|TRBV11-3|-
TGTGCCAGCAGCTTAAACGGAAGCCCCCTCCACTTT
CASSLNGSPLHF
>-|TRBJ2-7|TRBV9|-
TGTGCCAGCAGCGTAGCTATAGGCCCCTACGAGCAGTACTTC
CASSVAIGPYEQYF
>-|TRBJ2-2|TRBV20-1|-
TGCAGTGCCCCTGAGCTGTTTTTT
CSAPELFF
>-|TRBJ2-2|TRBV6-1|-
TGTGCCAGCAGTGAAGCTGCCAGATTACACACCGGGGAGCTGTTTTTT
CASSEAARLHTGELFF
>-|TRBJ1-2|TRBV4-1|-
TGCGCCAGCAGCCAAGTTTTGGGCGGAAAATACTACACCTTC
CASSQVLGGKYYTF
>-|TRBJ1-2|TRBV28|-
TGTGCCAGCAGTTGGACAGAAGTGAGTGGCTACACCTTC
CASSWTEVSGYTF